Listed below are T cell receptor beta chains from one sample, sequenced in a study of blood T cell repertoires in COVID-19. Clones were sequenced by immunoSEQ multiplex PCR, and TCRdb holds only the in-frame ones, with some missing. The sample lists about 230,000 clones; 65% to 90% were seen once. The material sequenced was peripheral blood. Receptors originate from a woman between 50 and 59 years old with acute or convalescent COVID-19. CDR3s include the opening cysteine and the closing phenylalanine or tryptophan. D genes are given only for firm matches. Clone size is given for some rows only: seen once, a few or many times, or a class if the clone is expanded.

TRBV12-3/TRBV12-4,TRBJ1-1,NA,NA,TGTGCCAGCAGTTTTGGGCGAAGAGAAGCTTTCTTT,CASSFGRREAFF
TRBV5-4,TRBJ2-7,NA,TRBD2,TGTGCCAGCAGCTTGGCCTTGGGGGGGGGATTGGCCTACGAGCAGTACTTC,CASSLALGGGLAYEQYF
TRBV5-5,TRBJ2-1,NA,TRBD1,TGTGCCAGCAGCCTCACGTGGACAGGCATGAGCTCCTACAATGAGCAGTTCTTC,CASSLTWTGMSSYNEQFF
TRBV4-1,TRBJ1-1,once,TRBD1,TGCGCCAGCAGCCGGGGACAGGGCCTTGGCACTGAAGCTTTCTTT,CASSRGQGLGTEAFF
TRBV7-9,TRBJ2-3,NA,NA,TGTGCCAGCAGCAGACTAGTTCTACCGCCAGATACGCAGTATTTT,CASSRLVLPPDTQYF
TRBV11-2,TRBJ2-5,once,TRBD2,TGTGCCAGCAGCCTCCGGACTAGCGGGGGGGGCCAGGAAGAGACCCAGTACTTC,CASSLRTSGGGQEETQYF
TRBV6-1,TRBJ2-7,NA,NA,TGTGCCAGCAGTGAAGCCACAGGAACCTACGAGCAGTACTTC,CASSEATGTYEQYF
TRBV5-1,TRBJ2-3,NA,TRBD1,TGCGCCAGCATCCTGACAGGGGGCCCCACAGATACGCAGTATTTT,CASILTGGPTDTQYF
TRBV9,TRBJ1-2,NA,TRBD1,TGTGCCAGCAGCGTAGTTCAGGGGGATGGCTACACCTTC,CASSVVQGDGYTF
TRBV4-1,TRBJ1-6,NA,NA,TGCGCCAGCAGCCAAGTTTTCGGAGGGAATAATTCACCCCTCCACTTT,CASSQVFGGNNSPLHF
TRBV15,TRBJ2-1,NA,NA,TGTGCCACCAGCAGAGAGTGGCGGGATGAGCAGTTCTTC,CATSREWRDEQFF
TRBV2,TRBJ2-6,once,NA,TGTGCCAGCAGAAGACTCCAGGGACTTCTCCCCTCTGGGGCCAACGTCCTGACTTTC,CASRRLQGLLPSGANVLTF
TRBV30,TRBJ2-3,NA,NA,TGTGCCTGGAGGGCCGGGGTTCCCACAGATACGCAGTATTTT,CAWRAGVPTDTQYF
TRBV19,TRBJ2-3,NA,TRBD2,TGTGCCAGTAGTATGATCAGCGGGAGCCACACAGATACGCAGTATTTT,CASSMISGSHTDTQYF
TRBV7-9,TRBJ2-1,NA,TRBD2,TGTGCCAGCAGCCCACCCGGGACTAGCGGCTACAATGAGCAGTTCTTC,CASSPPGTSGYNEQFF
TRBV28,TRBJ2-7,NA,NA,TGTGCCAGCAGTTTATTCCGGGTCCGGCCCTACGAGCAGTACTTC,CASSLFRVRPYEQYF
TRBV15,TRBJ2-1,few,NA,TGTGCCACCAGCAGGCGCCCGGGGGACTCCTACAATGAGCAGTTCTTC,CATSRRPGDSYNEQFF
TRBV21-1,TRBJ1-5,NA,NA,TGTGCCAGCACAAACGGGGAGATCAATCAGCCCCAGCATTTT,CASTNGEINQPQHF
TRBV28,TRBJ1-1,NA,TRBD1,TGTGCCAGCAGTTTATTCGGGACAGGGAACACTGAAGCTTTCTTT,CASSLFGTGNTEAFF
TRBV19,TRBJ1-5,NA,TRBD1,TGTGCCAGTGCTCGGACAGGGCCTGGATGGATACAGCATTTT,CASARTGPGWIQHF
TRBV5-6,TRBJ1-5,NA,NA,TGTGCCAGCAGCTTTACAACAGGGTTCAATCAGCCCCAGCATTTT,CASSFTTGFNQPQHF
TRBV7-9,TRBJ2-3,NA,NA,TGTGCCAGCAGCTTAGTATCCCAGGGGCAGATAGCCACAGATACGCAGTATTTT,CASSLVSQGQIATDTQYF
TRBV11-2,TRBJ1-4,NA,NA,TGTGCCAGCAGCTTAGGAGGCGGCGGAGGGGAAAAACTGTTTTTT,CASSLGGGGGEKLFF
TRBV2,TRBJ1-6,NA,NA,TGTGCCAGCAGTGAAGGGACATATTCACCCCTCCACTTT,CASSEGTYSPLHF
TRBV5-8,TRBJ1-3,NA,NA,TGTGCCAGCAGCTTACGGCAGGGCACTGGAAACACCATATATTTT,CASSLRQGTGNTIYF
TRBV5-1,TRBJ1-2,NA,NA,TGCGCCAGCAGCTTGGATGGTCAGCGACGGGGCTACACCTTC,CASSLDGQRRGYTF
TRBV29-1,TRBJ2-1,NA,TRBD2,TGCAGCGTTTACCGGGGGGGGTACAATGAGCAGTTCTTC,CSVYRGGYNEQFF
TRBV28,TRBJ1-5,NA,NA,TGTGCTATGGGGGGGGGCCCTCGTCAGCCCCAGCATTTT,CAMGGGPRQPQHF
TRBV18,TRBJ1-5,NA,TRBD1,TGTGCCAGCTCGCTGGGGACAGGGAAGGATCAGCCCCAGCATTTT,CASSLGTGKDQPQHF
TRBV20-1,TRBJ1-2,NA,NA,TGCAGTGCTACTTCCTATGGCTACACCTTC,CSATSYGYTF
TRBV4-1,TRBJ2-7,NA,NA,TGCGCCAGCAGCCAAGACAGAGGCTACGAGCAGTACTTC,CASSQDRGYEQYF
TRBV28,TRBJ1-5,NA,NA,TGTGCCAGCAGGGCAGACTACAATCAGCCCCAGCATTTT,CASRADYNQPQHF
TRBV19,TRBJ2-5,few,NA,TGTGCCAGTAGTATAGGGGCGGGGTTCGAGACCCAGTACTTC,CASSIGAGFETQYF
TRBV6-6,TRBJ1-2,NA,NA,TGTGCCAGCAGTTACGTGGGGGCCCAAGTCGGCTACACCTTC,CASSYVGAQVGYTF
TRBV6-2/TRBV6-3,TRBJ2-1,NA,NA,TGTGCCAGCAGTTACTCGAGACCGGGAAGGAATGAGCAGTTCTTC,CASSYSRPGRNEQFF
TRBV4-1,TRBJ2-7,NA,NA,TGCGCCAGCAGCCAAGAAAAGGGGACACTAACCTACGAGCAGTACTTC,CASSQEKGTLTYEQYF
TRBV5-1,TRBJ1-2,NA,TRBD1,TGCGCCAGCAGCTTGGGCTTATCGGGACAGGGGGACCATGGCTACACCTTC,CASSLGLSGQGDHGYTF
TRBV20-1,TRBJ1-1,NA,NA,TGCAGTGCGAAGCCTCTGATTGAAGCTTTCTTT,CSAKPLIEAFF
TRBV30,TRBJ1-5,NA,NA,TGTGCCTTTCAAGAAGGGAGTAATCAGCCCCAGCATTTT,CAFQEGSNQPQHF
TRBV7-2,TRBJ2-1,NA,TRBD2,TGTGCCAGCAGCTTGGCTAGCGGGGGGAACAATGAGCAGTTCTTC,CASSLASGGNNEQFF
TRBV6-4,TRBJ1-1,NA,NA,TGTGCCAGCAGGGGAGGCATAGGAAACACTGAAGCTTTCTTT,CASRGGIGNTEAFF
TRBV30,TRBJ1-1,NA,NA,TGTGCCTGGAGTGGCGGGAGAGAAGCTTTCTTT,CAWSGGREAFF
TRBV27,TRBJ2-7,many,NA,TGTGCCAGCACTTCCGGGGGTGCCTTGGGGGAGCAGTACTTC,CASTSGGALGEQYF
TRBV5-1,TRBJ2-1,NA,TRBD2,TGCGCCAGCAGCCTGGGACTAGATTTGGGTGAGCAGTTCTTC,CASSLGLDLGEQFF
TRBV27,TRBJ2-3,NA,TRBD1,TGTGCCAGCCTGACCTGGACAGGGGGCACAGATACGCAGTATTTT,CASLTWTGGTDTQYF